These 2 T cell receptor beta chains originate from one sample sequenced in a study of blood T cell repertoires in COVID-19. The protocol was immunoSEQ multiplex PCR, while the TCRdb copy is restricted to in-frame clones and leaves out a portion. The table has 250,000 to 350,000 clones, approximately 90% seen once. Sequencing was carried out using PBMCs or T cells enriched from blood (not recorded which). The receptors come from an older woman in a cohort exposed to, infected with or recovered from COVID-19 (not recorded which).

The genes are TRBV6-5 and TRBJ1-3; D unclear. CDR1 and CDR2 (germline): MNHEY, SVGAGI. Trimming left V 6 bases short and J 1 base short, with 10 bases between. CDR3 length: 14 residues. For the CDR3, the DNA is TGTGCCAGCAGACCTCGGGGTTCTGGAAACACCATATATTTT. It codes for CASRPRGSGNTIYF.

The rearrangement links TRBV27 to TRBJ2-2; no clear D. The CDR3 extends over 13 amino acids. Germline V gene sequence: CDR1 MNHEY, CDR2 SMNVEV (reference sequence). The V and J ends lost 3 bases and 0 bases respectively, with 2 bases between them. The CDR3 region has the DNA TGTGCCAGCAGTTTCGCGAACACCGGGGAGCTGTTTTTT. It translates to CASSFANTGELFF.